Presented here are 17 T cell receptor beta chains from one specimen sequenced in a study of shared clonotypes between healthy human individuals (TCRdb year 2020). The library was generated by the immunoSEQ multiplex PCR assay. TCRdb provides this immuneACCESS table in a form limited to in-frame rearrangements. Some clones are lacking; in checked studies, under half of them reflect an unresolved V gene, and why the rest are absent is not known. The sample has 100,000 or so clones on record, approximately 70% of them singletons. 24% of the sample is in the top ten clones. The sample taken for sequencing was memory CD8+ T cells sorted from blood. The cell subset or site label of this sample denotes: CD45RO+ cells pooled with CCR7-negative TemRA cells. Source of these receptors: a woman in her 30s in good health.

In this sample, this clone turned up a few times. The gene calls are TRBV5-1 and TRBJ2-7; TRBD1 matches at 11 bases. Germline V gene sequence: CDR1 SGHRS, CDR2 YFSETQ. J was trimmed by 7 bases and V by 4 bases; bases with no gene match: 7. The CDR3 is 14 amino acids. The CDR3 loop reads CASSHPGQGVEQYF. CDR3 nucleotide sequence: TGCGCCAGCAGCCACCCGGGACAGGGGGTTGAGCAGTACTTC.

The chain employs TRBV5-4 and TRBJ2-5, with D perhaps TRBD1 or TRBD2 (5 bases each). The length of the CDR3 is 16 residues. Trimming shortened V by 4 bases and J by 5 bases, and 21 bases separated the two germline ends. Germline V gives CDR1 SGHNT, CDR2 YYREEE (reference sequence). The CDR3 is CASSVSGDGLGETQYF. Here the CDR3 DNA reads TGTGCCAGCAGCGTATCCGGGGACGGCCTAGGGGAGACCCAGTACTTC.

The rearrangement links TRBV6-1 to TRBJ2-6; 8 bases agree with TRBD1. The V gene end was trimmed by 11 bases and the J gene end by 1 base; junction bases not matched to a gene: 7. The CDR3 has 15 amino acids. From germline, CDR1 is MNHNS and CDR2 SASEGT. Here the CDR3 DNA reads TGTGCCGGCGGACAGGGAGGATCTGGGGCCAACGTCCTGACTTTC. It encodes CAGGQGGSGANVLTF.

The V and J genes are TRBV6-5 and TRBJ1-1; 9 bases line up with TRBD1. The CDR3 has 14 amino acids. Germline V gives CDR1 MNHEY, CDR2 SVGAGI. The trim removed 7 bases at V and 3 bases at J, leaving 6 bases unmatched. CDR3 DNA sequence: TGTGCCAGCACACACAGGGGGCAAGACACTGAAGCTTTCTTT. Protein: CASTHRGQDTEAFF.

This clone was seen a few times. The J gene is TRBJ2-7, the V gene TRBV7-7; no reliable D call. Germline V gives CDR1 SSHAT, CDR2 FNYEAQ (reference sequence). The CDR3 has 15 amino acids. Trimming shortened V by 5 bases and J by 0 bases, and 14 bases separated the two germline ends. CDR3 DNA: TGTGCCAGCAGCCAATCTATAGAACCCTCCTACGAGCAGTACTTC. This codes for CASSQSIEPSYEQYF.

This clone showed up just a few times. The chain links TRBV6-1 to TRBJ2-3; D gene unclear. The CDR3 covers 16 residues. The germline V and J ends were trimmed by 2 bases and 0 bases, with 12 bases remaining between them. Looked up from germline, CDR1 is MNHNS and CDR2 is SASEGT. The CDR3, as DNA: TGTGCCAGCAGTGAATATCGGTATACTAGCACAGATACGCAGTATTTT. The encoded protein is CASSEYRYTSTDTQYF.

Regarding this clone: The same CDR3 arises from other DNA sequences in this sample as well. The CDR3 reads CASSAPGTSGSYEQYF. The CDR3 nucleotides read TGTGCCAGCAGCGCCCCCGGGACTAGCGGGAGTTACGAGCAGTACTTC. The V gene is TRBV25-1, the J gene TRBJ2-7; 14 nucleotides line up with TRBD2. V lost 6 bases to trimming and J lost 4 bases; unmatched junction nucleotides: 8. Germline V gene lookup returns CDR1 MGHDK and CDR2 SYGVNS. This CDR3 contains 16 residues.

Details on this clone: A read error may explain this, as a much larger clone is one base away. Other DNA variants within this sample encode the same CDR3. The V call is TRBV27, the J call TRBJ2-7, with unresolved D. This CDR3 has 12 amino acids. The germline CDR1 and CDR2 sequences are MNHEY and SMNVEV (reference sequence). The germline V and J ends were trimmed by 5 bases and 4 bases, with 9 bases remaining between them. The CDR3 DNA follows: TGTGCCAGCAGTCGAATCAAATACGAGCAGTACTTC. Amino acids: CASSRIKYEQYF.

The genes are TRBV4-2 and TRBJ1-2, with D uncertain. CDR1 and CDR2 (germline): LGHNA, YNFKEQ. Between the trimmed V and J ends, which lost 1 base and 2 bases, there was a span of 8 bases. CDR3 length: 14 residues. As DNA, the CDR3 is TGTGCCAGCAGCCAAGTTTTGGAAAACTATGGCTACACCTTC. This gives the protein CASSQVLENYGYTF.

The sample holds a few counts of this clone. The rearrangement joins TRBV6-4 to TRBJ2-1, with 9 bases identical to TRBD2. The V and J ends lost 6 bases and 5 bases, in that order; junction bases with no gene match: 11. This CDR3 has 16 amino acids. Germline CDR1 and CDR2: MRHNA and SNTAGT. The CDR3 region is CASSEQASGADNEQFF. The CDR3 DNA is TGTGCCAGCAGCGAGCAGGCTAGCGGGGCAGACAATGAGCAGTTCTTC.

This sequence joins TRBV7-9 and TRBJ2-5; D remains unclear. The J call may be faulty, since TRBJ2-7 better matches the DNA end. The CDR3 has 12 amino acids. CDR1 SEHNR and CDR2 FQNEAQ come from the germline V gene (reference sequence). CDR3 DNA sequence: TGTGCCAGCAGCTTGAGGAACTACGAGCAGTACTTC. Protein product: CASSLRNYEQYF.

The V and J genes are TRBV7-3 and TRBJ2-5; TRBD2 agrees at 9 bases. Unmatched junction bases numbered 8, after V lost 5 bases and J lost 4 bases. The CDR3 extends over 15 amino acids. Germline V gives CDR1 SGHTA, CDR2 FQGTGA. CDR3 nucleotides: TGTGCCAGCAGCCCCCAGGGCGGGGGGGGAGAGACCCAGTACTTC. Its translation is CASSPQGGGGETQYF.

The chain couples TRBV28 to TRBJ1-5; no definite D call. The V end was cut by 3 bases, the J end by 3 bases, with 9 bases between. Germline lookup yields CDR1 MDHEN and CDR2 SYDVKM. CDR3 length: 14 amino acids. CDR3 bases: TGTGCCAGCAGTTTTGACGATTCCAATCAGCCCCAGCATTTT. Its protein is CASSFDDSNQPQHF.

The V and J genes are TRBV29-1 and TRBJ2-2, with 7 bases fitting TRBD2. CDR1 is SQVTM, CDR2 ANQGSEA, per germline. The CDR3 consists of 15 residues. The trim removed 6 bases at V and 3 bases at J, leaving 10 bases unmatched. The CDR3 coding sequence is TGCAGCGTGAAGGACCGGGAGGACCACACCGGGGAGCTGTTTTTT. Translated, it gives CSVKDREDHTGELFF.

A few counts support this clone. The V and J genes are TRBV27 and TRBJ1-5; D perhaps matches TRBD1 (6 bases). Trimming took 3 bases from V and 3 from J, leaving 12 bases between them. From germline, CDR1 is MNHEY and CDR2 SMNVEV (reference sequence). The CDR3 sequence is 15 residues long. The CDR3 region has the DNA TGTGCCAGCAGTTTCACGGGGGCGTACAATCAGCCCCAGCATTTT. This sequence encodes CASSFTGAYNQPQHF.

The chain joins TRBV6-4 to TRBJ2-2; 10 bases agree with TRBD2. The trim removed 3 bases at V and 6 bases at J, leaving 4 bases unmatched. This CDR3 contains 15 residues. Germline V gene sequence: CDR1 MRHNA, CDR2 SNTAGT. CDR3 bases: TGTGCCAGCAGTGAGACTAGCGGGTCCCCCGGGGAGCTGTTTTTT. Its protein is CASSETSGSPGELFF.

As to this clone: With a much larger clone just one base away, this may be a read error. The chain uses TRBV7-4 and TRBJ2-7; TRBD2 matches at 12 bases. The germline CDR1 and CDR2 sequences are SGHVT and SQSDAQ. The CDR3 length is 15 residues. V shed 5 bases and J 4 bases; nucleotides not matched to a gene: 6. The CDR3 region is CASSKRTSGMYEQYF. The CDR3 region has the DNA TGTGCCAGCAGCAAAAGGACTAGCGGGATGTACGAGCAGTACTTC.